Listed below are T cell receptor beta chains from one sample, sequenced in a study of response to subunit inactivated influenza vaccine. Via MiXCR, TCRdb re-called the RT-PCR reads, giving one row per CDR3 protein. Here the sample spans under 950,000 distinct CDR3 sequences, roughly 20% being singletons. The starting material was PBMCs from blood, obtained 4 to 6 days after vaccination. The receptors shown here come from a man between 50 and 59 years old who received an inactivated influenza vaccine. Both conserved end residues are part of each CDR3. D genes are given only for firm matches. The listing skips clone size in some rows; elsewhere it reads once, few, many or a size class.

D	size	V	J	DNA	CDR3
-	-	TRBV6-2/TRBV6-3	TRBJ2-5	TGTGCCAGCAGTTACAATTGGCTTGCGGGACATCAACAAGAGACCCAGTACTTC	CASSYNWLAGHQQETQYF
-	-	TRBV29-1	TRBJ2-3	TGCAGCGGACGAGGGGGAGTCGGCACAGATACGCAGTATTTT	CSGRGGVGTDTQYF
-	-	TRBV10-3	TRBJ2-3	TGTGCCATCAGAGCATCCGGGTCCATGACAGATACGCAGTATTTT	CAIRASGSMTDTQYF
-	few	TRBV2	TRBJ2-5	TGTGCCAGCAGTGAAAGAGACACCCCGCTGCAGACCCAGTACTTC	CASSERDTPLQTQYF
-	many	TRBV7-9	TRBJ2-7	TGTGCCAGCAGCGAACCCGGGACGGCCAGCGAGCAGTACTTC	CASSEPGTASEQYF
TRBD1	-	TRBV25-1	TRBJ2-7	TGTGCCAGTAAGGACTGGGACAGTGCTAGCGAGCAGTACTTC	CASKDWDSASEQYF
-	-	TRBV6-4	TRBJ2-2	TGTGCCAGCAGTGAATACGAGGGCGGGGAGCTGTTTTTT	CASSEYEGGELFF
-	-	TRBV5-1	TRBJ2-3	TGCGCCAGCAGATGGGAAGGCCGGAGGACAGATACGCAGTATTTT	CASRWEGRRTDTQYF
TRBD1	-	TRBV11-1	TRBJ2-1	TGTGCCAGCAGCTCCCTAAGCGGGACAGGGAGGAGGCACAATGAGCAGTTCTTC	CASSSLSGTGRRHNEQFF
TRBD1	few	TRBV19	TRBJ2-7	TGTGCCAGTAGTACGGACAGGGGCGAGCAGTACTTC	CASSTDRGEQYF
TRBD1	-	TRBV20-1	TRBJ2-7	TGCAGTGCTAGTCGACAGGGTCGCGAGCAGTACTTC	CSASRQGREQYF
TRBD2	-	TRBV24-1	TRBJ2-3	TGTGCCACCAGTGGGACTAGCGGGACAGATACGCAGTATTTT	CATSGTSGTDTQYF
TRBD2	-	TRBV24-1	TRBJ2-1	TGTGCCACCAGTGACCCAATAGCGGGTCCCTCCTACAATGAGCAGTTCTTC	CATSDPIAGPSYNEQFF
-	few	TRBV24-1	TRBJ2-1	TGTGCCACCCAAGATCGGGGACCCGATGAGCAGTTCTTC	CATQDRGPDEQFF
TRBD1	-	TRBV29-1	TRBJ2-2	TGCAGCGTCACAGGGGCCACCGGGGAGCTGTTTTTT	CSVTGATGELFF
-	-	TRBV28	TRBJ2-2	TGTGCCAGCAGCCCGGGTTTCAACACCGGGGAGCTGTTTTTT	CASSPGFNTGELFF
-	-	TRBV4-3	TRBJ2-1	TGCACCAGCAGCCAGGGACTGGAGGACTGGGGTGAGCAGTTCTTC	CTSSQGLEDWGEQFF
-	many	TRBV29-1	TRBJ2-5	TGCAGCGTCAGGATGGGAGGGGGACCGCAAGAGACCCAGTACTTC	CSVRMGGGPQETQYF
TRBD2	few	TRBV9	TRBJ2-5	TGTGCCAGCAGCGTCGGGACTAGCGTTTGGGAGACCCAGTACTTC	CASSVGTSVWETQYF
-	many	TRBV28	TRBJ2-7	TGTGCCAGCGGCCGTTCCAGGGTCGGGCAGTACTTC	CASGRSRVGQYF
-	few	TRBV5-1	TRBJ2-1	TGCGCCAGCAGCCCGGCATCGGGACTTCTTAACAATGAGCAGTTCTTC	CASSPASGLLNNEQFF
-	few	TRBV20-1	TRBJ1-2	TGCAGTGCTAGAGATGCCACTAACTATGGCTACACCTTC	CSARDATNYGYTF
TRBD1	-	TRBV29-1	TRBJ1-1	TGCAGCGTTGTAGCAGGGGGGAACACTGAAGCTTTCTTT	CSVVAGGNTEAFF
TRBD1	-	TRBV7-2	TRBJ2-7	TGTGCCAGCAGCTTAAGGATAGGGCAGGGGGCGAGTGAGCAGTACTTC	CASSLRIGQGASEQYF
-	-	TRBV25-1	TRBJ2-3	TGTGCCAGCAGTGAATGGGTATCACAGAGCACAGATACGCAGTATTTT	CASSEWVSQSTDTQYF
-	few	TRBV5-1	TRBJ2-3	TGCGCCAGCAGCTTGGGACAAACCGTTACAGATACGCAGTATTTT	CASSLGQTVTDTQYF
-	-	TRBV20-1	TRBJ2-5	TGCAGTGCACAAACCGGGCAAGGAGAGACCCAGTACTTC	CSAQTGQGETQYF
TRBD1	-	TRBV20-1	TRBJ2-3	TGCAGTGCTATTCGGGGACAGGGCAAGGATACGCAGTATTTT	CSAIRGQGKDTQYF
TRBD1	many	TRBV20-1	TRBJ1-5	TGCAGTGTGGGACAGGGGGCGAATCAGCCCCAGCATTTT	CSVGQGANQPQHF
TRBD1	-	TRBV7-6	TRBJ2-7	TGTGCCAGCAGCTTAGAAGTGACAGGGGGACTAAAAAGCTCCTACGAGCAGTACTTC	CASSLEVTGGLKSSYEQYF
TRBD2	-	TRBV5-6	TRBJ2-1	TGTGCCAGCAGCTTACTAGCGGGAGGGGGGAACTACAATGAGCAGTTCTTC	CASSLLAGGGNYNEQFF
TRBD2	few	TRBV25-1	TRBJ2-1	TGTGCCAGCAGTTTACTAGCGGGAGAAAATGAGCAGTTCTTC	CASSLLAGENEQFF
-	-	TRBV7-8	TRBJ2-7	TGTGCCAGCAGCGGCAGGGTATCCTACGAGCAGTACTTC	CASSGRVSYEQYF
TRBD1	many	TRBV20-1	TRBJ2-1	TGCAGTGCTAGAGATCCGACAGGGTACTACAATGAGCAGTTCTTC	CSARDPTGYYNEQFF
-	-	TRBV4-2	TRBJ1-1	TGTGCCAGCAGCCAAGATCGTACAAGCGAGACTGAAGCTTTCTTT	CASSQDRTSETEAFF
-	few	TRBV29-1	TRBJ2-2	TGCAGCGTTGAAAGGCAGATGAACACCGGGGAGCTGTTTTTT	CSVERQMNTGELFF
TRBD2	few	TRBV10-3	TRBJ2-7	TGTGCCATCAGTGATGTGAGGAGCGGGGGCCGCTACGAGCAGTACTTC	CAISDVRSGGRYEQYF
-	few	TRBV5-6	TRBJ2-3	TGTGCCAGCAGCCTCGGGGGCAGGGAAGGCACAGATACGCAGTATTTT	CASSLGGREGTDTQYF
-	-	TRBV6-1	TRBJ2-2	TGTGCCAGCAGCCGCGCGACCTGGGCGAACACCGGGGAGCTGTTTTTT	CASSRATWANTGELFF
-	-	TRBV7-9	TRBJ2-5	TGTGCCAGCAGCTTAAGGGGAATGGAAGAGACCCAGTACTTC	CASSLRGMEETQYF
-	few	TRBV20-1	TRBJ2-5	TGCAGTGCTAGAGGACTTAACGAAGAGACCCAGTACTTC	CSARGLNEETQYF
TRBD1	few	TRBV6-5	TRBJ2-5	TGTGCCAGCAGTTACTCCCCCGGGACAGGGCAAGAGACCCAGTACTTC	CASSYSPGTGQETQYF
-	many	TRBV6-4	TRBJ1-2	TGTGCCAGCAGACAGGCAGGGTCTAACTATGGCTACACCTTC	CASRQAGSNYGYTF
TRBD1	-	TRBV5-1	TRBJ1-2	TGCGCCAGCAGCCAGACAGGGCACTATGGCTACACCTTC	CASSQTGHYGYTF
-	-	TRBV6-1	TRBJ2-6	TGTGCCAGCAGTGCGGGCCTACAGGTGGGGGCCAACGTCCTGACTTTC	CASSAGLQVGANVLTF
TRBD1	once	TRBV2	TRBJ2-1	TGTGCCAGCACATCTCTGACAGGGATCGGGGAGCAGTTCTTC	CASTSLTGIGEQFF
TRBD2	-	TRBV20-1	TRBJ2-1	TGCAGTGCTAGAGATGGAGGACTAGCGGGAGGTAGTGAGCAGTTCTTC	CSARDGGLAGGSEQFF
TRBD1	few	TRBV20-1	TRBJ1-2	TGCAGTGCTAGACCACAGGGGGCTAACTATGGCTACACCTTC	CSARPQGANYGYTF
TRBD2	-	TRBV29-1	TRBJ2-6	TGCAGCGTTGTAGCGGGACTTACGGGGGCCAACGTCCTGACTTTC	CSVVAGLTGANVLTF
-	many	TRBV29-1	TRBJ2-7	TGCAGCTCCCCCGGAGGGCTTAATCTCTACGAGCAGTACTTC	CSSPGGLNLYEQYF
TRBD1	-	TRBV7-6	TRBJ2-2	TGTGCCAGCAGCTTGACCGGGACAGGGTTTGTCGGGGAGCTGTTTTTT	CASSLTGTGFVGELFF
TRBD1	-	TRBV7-3	TRBJ2-5	TGTGCCAGCAGCAGGACAGGACAAATTGGGGAGACCCAGTACTTC	CASSRTGQIGETQYF